This T cell receptor beta chain was captured by sequencing in a study of T cell changes during pregnancy in multiple sclerosis. Germline lookup yields CDR1 SGHDT and CDR2 YYEEEE. V shed 4 bases, J shed 5 bases, and the junction held 6 bases outside the gene matches. The CDR3 runs to 15 residues. Only in-frame clones appear in the TCRdb table, and some are missing; sequencing was by immunoSEQ multiplex PCR. The sample includes approximately 52,000 clones, 92% of them seen just once. The clonotype comes from a female donor with multiple sclerosis, enrolled in a pregnancy study. The sequences come from CD4+ T cells from peripheral blood mononuclear cells, collected after pregnancy. The chain recombines TRBV5-6 with TRBJ2-1, with 10 bases lining up with TRBD1. The CDR3 reads CASSRIGQGDNEQFF. CDR3 nucleotides: TGTGCCAGCAGCAGAATCGGACAGGGGGACAATGAGCAGTTCTTC.